This TCR beta chain was observed in a study of shared clonotypes between healthy human individuals. Clones were read by immunoSEQ multiplex PCR, and TCRdb kept only the in-frame ones, dropping some. Altogether millions of clones are present, more than 85% being singletons, with the ten largest covering 0.3% to 0.4%. This clone was observed a single time. With 3 bases removed from V and 3 bases from J, the gap between germline ends came to 12 bases. The germline V gene encodes CDR1 SNHLY and CDR2 FYNNEI. The CDR3 runs 14 residues. Both subsets, CD45RA+ naive and CD45RA-negative memory, were split from the CD4+ cells.

The chain employs TRBV2 and TRBJ2-7; D is possibly TRBD1 (5 bases). The sample consisted of naive CD4+ T cells from PBMCs. The subset denotes: CD45RA+ positively selected. The sequence was collected from a man aged 18 to 30 in good health. Some clones in this sample may be carry-over from other donors' samples. CDR3 bases: TGTGCCAGCAGTGATGAGAACAGGCTCTACGAGCAGTACTTC. The encoded protein is CASSDENRLYEQYF.